These 13 T cell receptor beta chains were sequenced from one sample in a study of HIV-infected children after antiretroviral therapy interruption. Described treatment: PENTA 11 planned treatment interruption arm or continuous ART arm. A 3' RACE protocol on RNA, with unique molecular identifiers, produced the TCR library. From the 3' RACE reads, TCRdb called clonotypes with MiXCR, one entry per CDR3 protein. The repertoire includes 30,000 to 40,000 distinct CDR3 sequences, just over 6.5% of them detected once, and approximately 0.97% sits in the top ten. The sample consisted of CD45RA+ CD4+ T cells from PBMCs, pooled from several time points, taken from a donor given antiretroviral therapy, either interrupted or continuous. Subset defined: naive CD4+ CD45RA+ CD45RO- T cells. The receptor source for this set is a pool of human donors with HIV.

This clonotype turned up a few times. The V gene is TRBV12-2, the J gene TRBJ1-5; TRBD1 is taken as the D call from the table, unchecked against the DNA. TRBV12-2 is termed a pseudogene. This CDR3 has 21 amino acids. The CDR3, as DNA: TGTGCAAGTCGCTTAGAAGGCCAGGACAGCCGACACCTGAATAGCAATCAGCCCCAGCATTTT. Its translation: CASRLEGQDSRHLNSNQPQHF.

At least ten counts were recorded for this clonotype. The chain joins TRBV2 to TRBJ2-5; TRBD1 matches at 9 bases. Germline V CDR1 and CDR2: SNHLY, FYNNEI. There are 14 residues in the CDR3. V was clipped by 9 bases and J by 1 base; unmatched bases: 6. In DNA, the CDR3 is TGTGCCAGTTCACAGGGGGCCGTCCAAGAGACCCAGTACTTC. This encodes CASSQGAVQETQYF. The entire variable domain, with the rest obtained from reference TRBV2 and TRBJ2-5, is as follows: EPEVTQTPSHQVTQMGQEVILRCVPISNHLYFYWYRQILGQKVEFLVSFYNNEISEKSEIFDDQFSVERPDGSNFTLKIRSTKLEDSAMYFCASSQGAVQETQYFGPGTRLLVL.

This clonotype has ten or more counts. The chain has TRBV10-3 and TRBJ1-2, with D uncertain. The CDR3 has 12 residues. V shed 2 bases and J shed 3 bases, with 4 bases lying between them. CDR1 is ENHRY, CDR2 SYGVKD, per germline. CDR3 amino acids: CAISEEHYGYTF. The DNA of the CDR3 is TGTGCCATCAGTGAGGAACACTATGGCTACACCTTC.

This clonotype occurred a few times. The genes are TRBV29-1 and TRBJ1-1; D gene ambiguous. The CDR3 loop spans 14 amino acids. Trimming took 4 bases from V and 0 from J, leaving 12 bases between them. Germline loops: CDR1 SQVTM, CDR2 ANQGSEA. CDR3 residues: CSVADPGMNTEAFF. The CDR3 bases are TGCAGCGTTGCGGATCCGGGGATGAACACTGAAGCTTTCTTT.

This clonotype was counted at least ten times. This chain uses TRBV7-2 with TRBJ1-1; no clear D. The germline V gene encodes CDR1 SGHTA and CDR2 FQGNSA. The V and J ends lost 3 bases and 6 bases respectively, with 11 bases between them. The CDR3 is made up of 13 amino acids. CDR3 in DNA: TGTGCCAGCAGCTTGATATCCGGGGCTGAAGCTTTCTTT. It is translated as CASSLISGAEAFF.

This clonotype occurred many times. The chain carries TRBV12-3 or TRBV12-4 and TRBJ2-5; TRBD1 matches 9 bases. Losses at the gene ends were 4 bases for V and 5 bases for J; bases not matched to a gene: 8. The CDR3 runs to 15 residues. This CDR3 is CASSSRDRDLETQYF. The CDR3 nucleotides are TGTGCCAGCAGTTCCCGGGACAGGGATCTGGAGACCCAGTACTTC.

This clonotype has at least ten counts. The chain carries TRBV20-1 and TRBJ2-1, with unresolved D. The CDR3 contains 16 residues. Trimming cost V 0 bases and J 0 bases, with 12 bases left between them. Per germline, CDR1 DFQATT and CDR2 SNEGSKA (reference sequence). The chain's CDR3 is CSARDAARSSYNEQFF. CDR3 coding DNA: TGCAGTGCTAGAGATGCGGCAAGAAGCTCCTACAATGAGCAGTTCTTC.

The chain couples TRBV10-3 to TRBJ2-5, with D hard to call. CDR1 ENHRY and CDR2 SYGVKD come from the germline V gene. V shed 4 bases and J shed 1 base, with 4 bases lying between them. This CDR3 is built from 12 residues. The CDR3 nucleotides read TGTGCCATCAGTGTTAGCCAAGAGACCCAGTACTTC. It yields the protein CAISVSQETQYF.

This clonotype was counted ten times or more. J is TRBJ1-4 and V is TRBV7-6, with no clear D. CDR3 size: 14 residues. Trimming pared 5 bases from V and 3 bases from J, leaving 10 bases between. Germline loops: CDR1 SGHVS, CDR2 FNYEAQ. CDR3 nucleotide sequence: TGTGCCAGCAGCGCCCGGGCCCCTAATGAAAAACTGTTTTTT. It translates to CASSARAPNEKLFF.

This clonotype was counted only a few times. The rearrangement uses TRBV19 and TRBJ2-1; 9 bases map to TRBD2. This CDR3 is 17 amino acids long. The trim removed 3 bases at V and 2 bases at J, leaving 8 bases unmatched. Germline loops: CDR1 LNHDA, CDR2 SQIVND (reference sequence). CDR3 sequence reads: CASSIWASGTPYNEQFF. For the CDR3, the DNA is TGTGCCAGTAGTATCTGGGCTAGCGGGACCCCCTACAATGAGCAGTTCTTC.

The rearrangement uses TRBV28 and TRBJ2-1; D may be TRBD1 (6 bases). Trimming cost V 8 bases and J 7 bases, with 24 bases left between them. From germline, CDR1 is MDHEN and CDR2 SYDVKM. The CDR3 is 16 amino acids. Here the CDR3 reads CASGPRGRLPSNEQFF. The CDR3 DNA reads TGTGCCAGCGGTCCCAGGGGCAGGCTACCTTCAAATGAGCAGTTCTTC.

This clonotype was found many times. The V gene is TRBV3-1, the J gene TRBJ2-2; D remains ambiguous. V shed 8 bases and J shed 5 bases, with 9 bases lying between them. From germline, CDR1 is LGHDT and CDR2 YNNKEL (reference sequence). This CDR3 is built from 12 residues. As DNA, the CDR3 is TGTGCCAGCCGTAGAGGAACCGGGGAGCTGTTTTTT. Translated, it gives CASRRGTGELFF.

This clonotype was counted many times. The chain is built from TRBV7-2 and TRBJ1-5; no reliable D call. The CDR3 is 13 amino acids. CDR1 and CDR2 (germline): SGHTA, FQGNSA. Trimming removed 5 bases at V and 5 bases at J, with 10 bases between. CDR3 residues: CASSRSRDQPQHF. CDR3 nucleotide sequence: TGTGCCAGCAGCCGCTCACGGGATCAGCCCCAGCATTTT. Full variable domain (rest looked up from reference TRBV7-2 and TRBJ1-5): GAGVSQSPSNKVTEKGKDVELRCDPISGHTALYWYRQSLGQGLEFLIYFQGNSAPDKSGLPSDRFSAERTGGSVSTLTIQRTQQEDSAVYLCASSRSRDQPQHFGDGTRLSIL.